The subject of this entry is one T cell receptor beta chain. Reverse transcription of about 0.45 to 1 ug RNA was performed with random hexamers. TCRdb called the immunoSEQ multiplex PCR reads again in MiXCR, with one record for every CDR3 protein. The repertoire has approximately 74,000 distinct CDR3 sequences, approximately 95% of them found once; the top ten carry roughly 0.97%. These data originate in a study of CD8 T cells in Susac syndrome. V was shortened by 6 bases and J by 7 bases, with 10 bases between the two germline ends. The germline CDR1 and CDR2 sequences are SGHRS and YFSETQ. The CDR3 runs 11 residues.

Sequencing input: CD8+ T cells from PBMCs. This TCR derives from a human donor with Susac syndrome. The gene calls are TRBV5-1 and TRBJ1-2, with D uncertain. CDR3 bases: TGCGCCAGCAAGGCGTCCGGTGGCTACACCTTC. Translated: CASKASGGYTF.